The 9 T cell receptor beta chains given below trace back to one sample, sequenced in a study of T cell repertoires in ileal Crohn's disease. Documented time point: proximal margin of the surgical specimen (macroscopically non-inflamed). Measured with immunoSEQ multiplex PCR; TCRdb has only the in-frame clones, and not every one. The sample records several thousand clones, 72% being singletons. Source material: ileal tissue. The receptors were sampled from an adult with Crohn's disease.

By share, this clone ranks as large. The chain recombines TRBV2 with TRBJ1-3; D gene ambiguous. V lost 3 bases and J lost 8, with 20 bases in between. CDR1 and CDR2 (germline): SNHLY, FYNNEI. CDR3 length: 16 residues. The CDR3 DNA reads TGTGCCAGCAGTGACGAGAGGTGGAACAGTCGGGACACCATATATTTT. Protein sequence: CASSDERWNSRDTIYF.

The rearrangement joins TRBV27 to TRBJ2-5, with 7 bases identical to TRBD1. CDR1 is MNHEY, CDR2 SMNVEV, per germline (reference sequence). V lost 5 bases to trimming and J lost 4 bases; unmatched junction nucleotides: 7. The CDR3 runs to 14 residues. The CDR3 DNA reads TGTGCCAGCAGTCCTAGACAGGGACGAGAGACCCAGTACTTC. This translates into CASSPRQGRETQYF.

This clone is deemed large. The CDR3 nucleotides are TGTGCCAGCAGCCTTGACAGCTCTGGAAACACCATATATTTT. Protein product: CASSLDSSGNTIYF. The chain is built from TRBV7-9 and TRBJ1-3, with D maybe TRBD1 (5 bases). CDR1 SEHNR and CDR2 FQNEAQ come from the germline V gene (reference sequence). Trimming left V 5 bases short and J 0 bases short, with 8 bases between. The CDR3 totals 14 residues.

This chain connects TRBV19 to TRBJ1-1; D is uncertain. The CDR3 sequence is 13 residues long. V lost 5 bases and J 0 bases, leaving 7 bases between the germline ends. Germline V gives CDR1 LNHDA, CDR2 SQIVND (reference sequence). The CDR3: CASSQAVNTEAFF. The CDR3 bases are TGTGCCAGTAGTCAGGCAGTGAACACTGAAGCTTTCTTT.

This clone has a handful of counts. The chain links TRBV7-9 to TRBJ2-3; TRBD2 matches 8 bases. Losses at the gene ends were 1 base for V and 2 bases for J; bases not matched to a gene: 5. Looked up from germline, CDR1 is SEHNR and CDR2 is FQNEAQ (reference sequence). The CDR3 runs 16 residues. CDR3 in amino acids: CASSLDSGASTDTQYF. CDR3 DNA: TGTGCCAGCAGCTTAGATAGCGGGGCCTCCACAGATACGCAGTATTTT.

V is TRBV29-1 and J is TRBJ1-1, with D possibly being TRBD1 (6 bases). The CDR3 consists of 14 residues. Germline CDR1 SQVTM, CDR2 ANQGSEA. Trimming shortened V by 4 bases and J by 4 bases, and 16 bases separated the two germline ends. The CDR3 DNA follows: TGCAGCGTTGTGCACAGGGTTGACAGCACTGAAGCTTTCTTT. It is translated as CSVVHRVDSTEAFF.

This sequence joins TRBV5-1 and TRBJ2-3; the D gene is possibly TRBD2 (6 bases). Germline CDR1 is SGHRS and CDR2 is YFSETQ. This CDR3 contains 16 residues. The germline V and J ends were trimmed by 1 base and 0 bases, with 12 bases remaining between them. The DNA for the CDR3 is TGCGCCAGCAGCTTGACTAGCATCACTAGCACAGATACGCAGTATTTT. It translates to CASSLTSITSTDTQYF.

This clone was counted a few times. This chain joins TRBV5-1 and TRBJ2-1, with 13 bases aligning to TRBD2. This CDR3 has 14 residues. The trim removed 0 bases at V and 10 bases at J, leaving 1 base unmatched. The V gene's germline CDR1 is SGHRS and CDR2 YFSETQ. The CDR3 coding sequence is TGCGCCAGCAGCTTGGAACTAGCGGGGGGGGAGCAGTTCTTC. It yields the protein CASSLELAGGEQFF.

This clone appeared a single time. The chain recombines TRBV4-1 with TRBJ2-7, with D maybe TRBD1 (6 bases). V was shortened by 1 base and J by 7 bases, with 20 bases between the two germline ends. In germline, CDR1 is MGHRA, CDR2 YSYEKL. The CDR3 totals 16 residues. CDR3 loop: CASSQVWGLKSGEQYF. As DNA, the CDR3 is TGCGCCAGCAGCCAAGTCTGGGGGCTAAAATCGGGTGAGCAGTACTTC.